These T cell receptor beta chains were read from a single sample in a study of T cell responses to AZD1222 COVID-19 vaccine. Clones were read by immunoSEQ multiplex PCR, and TCRdb kept only the in-frame ones, dropping some. The table includes 90,000 to 130,000 clones, around 90% detected once. Sequencing was performed on peripheral blood, taken on day 0 of AZD1222 vaccination. Receptors originate from an adult in good health. CDR3s include the opening cysteine and the closing phenylalanine or tryptophan. The D gene is left open where the match is weak.

TRBV28,TRBJ2-1,TRBD2,CASSLASGPYNEQFF
TRBV2,TRBJ1-5,TRBD1,CASSRGQVDNQPQHF
TRBV19,TRBJ1-2,.,CASSMGGSFYGYTF
TRBV5-4,TRBJ2-3,.,CASSLFGGGTDTQYF
TRBV19,TRBJ1-2,.,CASSWRDGYTF
TRBV7-8,TRBJ2-7,TRBD2,CASSPPLRAGGLYEQYF
TRBV11-2,TRBJ2-5,TRBD2,CASSQGLASGETQYF
TRBV27,TRBJ2-5,.,CASSPSGATQYF
TRBV5-6,TRBJ1-3,TRBD1,CASSLVETGDGNTIYF
TRBV18,TRBJ1-1,.,CASSPTRGEAEAFF
TRBV7-8,TRBJ2-1,TRBD2,CASSLDRPASGGLPSSYNEQFF
TRBV5-1,TRBJ2-7,TRBD2,CASSLGETSVYEQYF
TRBV11-3,TRBJ1-1,.,CASSSPPGDCAFF
TRBV6-5,TRBJ1-2,.,CASSPDRLFYGYTF
TRBV2,TRBJ2-1,.,CASSTNPLSQTSINEQFF
TRBV7-9,TRBJ2-4,.,CASSPLENIQYF
TRBV11-2,TRBJ2-5,TRBD1,CASSFGQGAGETQYF
TRBV5-1,TRBJ1-4,.,CASSFDQGNEKLFF
TRBV28,TRBJ1-5,.,CASRGGGNNQPQHF
TRBV6-6,TRBJ2-1,.,CASSYSREANEQFF
TRBV29-1,TRBJ2-5,.,CSVEGRALYQETQYF
TRBV6-5,TRBJ2-1,TRBD2,CASRSGTRARNEQFF
TRBV28,TRBJ1-2,.,CASDTGSYGYTF
TRBV6-5,TRBJ1-1,.,CASTKSGNTEAFF
TRBV3-1/TRBV3-2,TRBJ2-1,TRBD2,CASSQRTSGSNEQFF
TRBV3-1/TRBV3-2,TRBJ1-3,.,CASARGSGNTIYF
TRBV19,TRBJ1-1,TRBD1,CASSGQGGNTEAFF
TRBV29-1,TRBJ2-1,TRBD1,CSVETSGQGSDEQFF
TRBV10-3,TRBJ2-7,.,CAISDTGRYEQYF
TRBV9,TRBJ1-6,.,CASSTQQESSYNSPLHF
TRBV7-4,TRBJ1-2,.,CASSLGAANYGYTF
TRBV2,TRBJ2-1,TRBD1,CASSSDRGRGEQFF
TRBV5-1,TRBJ1-4,TRBD1,CASSTGQGGTNEKLFF
TRBV11-3,TRBJ2-3,TRBD2,CASSSPGGGPNTDTQYF
TRBV7-9,TRBJ2-3,TRBD2,CASSLGGGSIDTQYF
TRBV2,TRBJ1-2,.,CASSVGNYGYTF
TRBV19,TRBJ1-2,.,CASSINAPTPYGYTF
TRBV18,TRBJ1-3,.,CASSPGASGNTIYF
TRBV28,TRBJ1-5,.,CASSLAPQPQHF
TRBV11-3,TRBJ2-3,.,CASQAGGVGTGGTQYF